One sample yielded the 9 T cell receptor beta chains listed below, sequenced in a study of response to subunit inactivated influenza vaccine. MiXCR, applied by TCRdb to the RT-PCR reads, yields one record per CDR3 protein. This sample has 600,000 to 850,000 distinct CDR3 sequences, with 14% found just once. The sequencing used PBMCs from blood, collected around 15 days before vaccination. These receptors were collected from a man aged 50-60 years who received an inactivated influenza vaccine.

This clonotype has a count of ten or more. V usage is TRBV6-2 or TRBV6-3 and J usage is TRBJ2-2, with no clear D. Trimming removed 2 bases at V and 4 bases at J, with 8 bases between. Germline V CDR1 and CDR2: MNHEY, SVGEGT. The CDR3 is made up of 14 amino acids. CDR3 protein: CASSYTQSTGELFF. CDR3 sequence (DNA): TGTGCCAGCAGTTACACCCAGTCCACCGGGGAGCTGTTTTTT.

The chain joins TRBV11-2 to TRBJ1-4, with D hard to call. Trimming removed 5 bases at V and 3 bases at J, with 10 bases between. Per germline, CDR1 SGHAT and CDR2 FQNNGV. The CDR3 consists of 14 residues. The DNA of the CDR3 is TGTGCCAGCAGCCCCGAGGCTTCTAATGAAAAACTGTTTTTT. Its translation: CASSPEASNEKLFF.

This clonotype was seen many times. The chain couples TRBV29-1 to TRBJ2-1, with D possibly matching TRBD2 (6 bases). Per germline, CDR1 SQVTM and CDR2 ANQGSEA. V lost 7 bases, J lost 6 bases, and 16 bases lay in between. This CDR3 has 13 amino acids. The CDR3 nucleotides are TGCAGCGCCGCATATCTAGCGCCCAATGAGCAGTTCTTC. It yields the protein CSAAYLAPNEQFF.

This chain links TRBV11-2 with TRBJ2-5, with D tentatively TRBD2 (5 bases). The CDR3 spans 15 residues. The V end lost 5 bases, the J end lost 5 bases, and 18 bases lay between the germline ends. Germline CDR1 is SGHAT and CDR2 is FQNNGV. CDR3 nucleotides: TGTGCCAGCAGCGGGAGCGTTGGGAGTGGGGAGACCCAGTACTTC. Encoded protein: CASSGSVGSGETQYF.

In this sample, this clonotype turned up a few times. V usage is TRBV7-2 and J usage is TRBJ2-7, with 10 positions matching TRBD2. Germline trimming cut 5 bases from V and 3 bases from J; bases unmatched to any gene: 7. The CDR3 is 15 residues long. Germline assignment: CDR1 SGHTA and CDR2 FQGNSA. The DNA of the CDR3 is TGTGCCAGCAGCAGGACTAGCGGAGATTTCTACGAGCAGTACTTC. Its translation: CASSRTSGDFYEQYF.

The chain combines TRBV20-1 with TRBJ1-2; 8 nucleotides match TRBD1. The CDR3 extends over 13 amino acids. V trimming: 6 bases; J trimming: 2 bases; junction bases outside the gene matches: 5. Germline values: CDR1 DFQATT, CDR2 SNEGSKA (reference sequence). This chain's CDR3 is CSAGTGNNYGYTF. DNA of the CDR3: TGCAGTGCGGGGACAGGAAACAACTATGGCTACACCTTC.

The chain joins TRBV28 to TRBJ2-7; 8 bases fit TRBD2. The ends lost 6 bases at V and 4 bases at J; junction bases unmatched: 5. CDR1 and CDR2 (germline): MDHEN, SYDVKM. This CDR3 spans 13 amino acids. As DNA, the CDR3 is TGTGCCAGCAGGCCCGGCGGGAGGTACGAGCAGTACTTC. Translating it yields CASRPGGRYEQYF.

This clonotype was recorded a few times. J is TRBJ1-4 and V is TRBV5-1, with D tentatively TRBD1 (6 bases). The V end lost 1 base, the J end lost 6 bases, and 10 bases lay between the germline ends. The CDR3 runs 14 residues. Germline loops: CDR1 SGHRS, CDR2 YFSETQ. DNA of the CDR3: TGCGCCAGCAGCTTGACAGGGATGGATGAAAAACTGTTTTTT. Protein product: CASSLTGMDEKLFF.

The gene calls are TRBV7-2 and TRBJ2-4; no clear D gene. Germline V gene lookup returns CDR1 SGHTA and CDR2 FQGNSA. This CDR3 spans 16 amino acids. V was trimmed by 1 base and J by 0 bases, leaving 10 bases between them. CDR3 bases: TGTGCCAGCAGCTTAGGGGTCAGCCTAGCCAAAAACATTCAGTACTTC. As protein: CASSLGVSLAKNIQYF.